This TCR beta chain appears in the sequencing data of a study of blood T cell repertoires in COVID-19. About the research overall: Sites in the United States, Italy and Spain provided acute and convalescent COVID-19 samples. Sources were T cells, B-cell-depleted T cells, or PBMCs; the material itself was cDNA or gDNA.

Germline assignment: CDR1 SNHLY and CDR2 FYNNEI. The CDR3 covers 16 residues. V gave up 4 bases and J gave up 3 bases, with 16 bases separating them. Original handling: Amplification with reference gene primers provided the estimates of nucleated cell counts. Profiling relied on immunoSEQ multiplex PCR, and the TCRdb table lists in-frame clones only, not all of them. V and J calls plus clone size are reproduced from that table; the DNA served to infer D and trimming. The profile covers 45,000 to 60,000 clones, with under 85% appearing a single time and 1.9% taken by the ten largest. Only a few counts were recorded for this clone.

J is TRBJ1-3 and V is TRBV2; D possibly corresponds to TRBD1 (6 bases). Material: peripheral blood. The TCR sequence derives from a woman aged 60-75 years with acute or convalescent COVID-19. The DNA of the CDR3 is TGTGCCAGCAGTGCTCGGACGGGAGGGGGTGGAAACACCATATATTTT. Translated: CASSARTGGGGNTIYF.